Listed here is a single TCR beta chain. No antigen is known for it. Among the donors, all were healthy bone marrow donors. This entry comes from a study of cytomegalovirus exposure and HLA in healthy donors. V lost 4 bases and J lost 0; bases outside the gene matches: 2. Germline V gene lookup returns CDR1 SGDLS and CDR2 YYNGEE. There are 14 residues in the CDR3. This PCR relied on a set of 60 Vbeta primers and 13 Jbeta primers. TCRdb's copy holds only in-frame clones and misses some; the assay was immunoSEQ multiplex PCR. The table shows 200,000 or so clones, with over 70% occurring only once. Study-level points and caveats: Because they were indistinguishable, some V segments, including TRBV6-2 and TRBV6-3, were excluded.

The chain recombines TRBV9 with TRBJ2-3, with 7 bases that match TRBD1. This receptor was obtained from a man in his fifties or sixties in good health and CMV-seronegative. The sample was PBMCs. CDR3 bases: TGTGCCAGCAGCCCAGGGGGAAGCACAGATACGCAGTATTTT. This gives the protein CASSPGGSTDTQYF.